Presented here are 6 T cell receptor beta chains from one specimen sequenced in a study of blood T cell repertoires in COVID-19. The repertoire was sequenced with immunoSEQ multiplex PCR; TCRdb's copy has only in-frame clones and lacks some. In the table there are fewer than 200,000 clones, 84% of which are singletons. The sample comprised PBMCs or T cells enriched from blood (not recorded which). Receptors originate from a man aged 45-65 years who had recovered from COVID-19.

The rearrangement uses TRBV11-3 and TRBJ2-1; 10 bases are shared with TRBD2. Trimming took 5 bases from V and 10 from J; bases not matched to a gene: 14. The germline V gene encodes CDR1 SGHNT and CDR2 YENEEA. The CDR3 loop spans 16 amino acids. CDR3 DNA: TGTGCCAGCAGCCCCGGGGGCGTAGCGGGGGGAGTAGAGCAGTTCTTC. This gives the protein CASSPGGVAGGVEQFF. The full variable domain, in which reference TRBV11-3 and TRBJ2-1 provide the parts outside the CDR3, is EAGVVQSPRYKIIEKKQPVAFWCNPISGHNTLYWYLQNLGQGPELLIRYENEEAVDDSQLPKDRFSAERLKGVDSTLKIQPAELGDSAVYLCASSPGGVAGGVEQFFGPGTRLTVL.

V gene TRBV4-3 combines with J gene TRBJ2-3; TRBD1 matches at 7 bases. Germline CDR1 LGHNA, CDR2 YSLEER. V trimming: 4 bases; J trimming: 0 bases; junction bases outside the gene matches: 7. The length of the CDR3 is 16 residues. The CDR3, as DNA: TGCGCCAGCAGCCGGGACAGACTTCTGAGCACAGATACGCAGTATTTT. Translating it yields CASSRDRLLSTDTQYF.

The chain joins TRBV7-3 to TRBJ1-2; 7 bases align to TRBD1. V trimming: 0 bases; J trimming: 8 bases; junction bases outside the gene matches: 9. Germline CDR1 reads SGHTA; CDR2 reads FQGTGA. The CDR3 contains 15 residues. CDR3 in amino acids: CASSLTDGTVQGYTF. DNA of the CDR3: TGTGCCAGCAGCTTAACAGACGGGACAGTACAAGGCTACACCTTC.

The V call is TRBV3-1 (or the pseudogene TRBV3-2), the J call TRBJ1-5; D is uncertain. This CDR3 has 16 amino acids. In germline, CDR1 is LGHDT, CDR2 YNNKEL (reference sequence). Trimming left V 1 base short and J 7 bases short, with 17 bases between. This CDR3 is CASSQGVQIGGQPQHF. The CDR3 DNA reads TGTGCCAGCAGCCAAGGTGTACAGATAGGTGGACAGCCCCAGCATTTT.

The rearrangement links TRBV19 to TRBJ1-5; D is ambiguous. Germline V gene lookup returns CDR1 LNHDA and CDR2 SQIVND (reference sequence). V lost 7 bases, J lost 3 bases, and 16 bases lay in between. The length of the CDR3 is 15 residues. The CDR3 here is CASKAGPLDNQPQHF. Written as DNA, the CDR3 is TGTGCCAGTAAAGCTGGGCCGCTCGACAATCAGCCCCAGCATTTT.

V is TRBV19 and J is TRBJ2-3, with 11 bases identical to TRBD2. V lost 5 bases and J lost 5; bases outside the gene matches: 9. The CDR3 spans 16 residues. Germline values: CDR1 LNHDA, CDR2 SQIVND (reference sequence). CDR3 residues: CASSAGTSGSGDTQYF. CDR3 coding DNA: TGTGCCAGTAGTGCCGGGACTAGCGGTTCCGGAGATACGCAGTATTTT.